This paragraph covers one T cell receptor beta chain sequence. The antigen is undetermined. Per the germline V gene, CDR1 is SGDLS and CDR2 is YYNGEE. The V segment lost 6 bases and the J segment 3 bases; nucleotides outside the gene matches: 6. The CDR3 totals 15 residues. These data are taken from a study of T cell clones after liver transplantation. Findings of the study overall: These preliminary findings come from unstandardized post-transplant sampling times.

The protocol was immunoSEQ multiplex PCR, while the TCRdb copy is restricted to in-frame clones and leaves out a portion. The table has around 51,000 clones, 70% to 90% seen once; the top ten hold over 13%. The V and J genes are TRBV9 and TRBJ2-1; 10 positions match TRBD2. This clonotype was sampled from a human patient who received a liver transplant. Some T cells may be transferred from the graft donor. The starting material was CD8+ T cells from blood, obtained 12 months after liver transplant. The CDR3 region is CASTSSSGSYNEQFF. In nucleotides, the CDR3 is TGTGCCAGCACAAGTTCTAGCGGGAGCTACAATGAGCAGTTCTTC.